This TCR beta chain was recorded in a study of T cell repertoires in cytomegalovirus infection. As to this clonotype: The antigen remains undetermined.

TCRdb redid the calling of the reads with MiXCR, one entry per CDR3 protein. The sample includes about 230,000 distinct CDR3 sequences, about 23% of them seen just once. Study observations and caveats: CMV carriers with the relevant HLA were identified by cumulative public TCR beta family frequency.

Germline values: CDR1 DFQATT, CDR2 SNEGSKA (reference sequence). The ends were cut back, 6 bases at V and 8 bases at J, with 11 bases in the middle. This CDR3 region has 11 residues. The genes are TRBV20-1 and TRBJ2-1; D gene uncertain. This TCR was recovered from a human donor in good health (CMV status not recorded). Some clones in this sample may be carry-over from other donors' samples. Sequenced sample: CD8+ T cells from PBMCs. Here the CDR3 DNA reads TGCAGTGCAAGGGATTCCGATGAGCAGTTCTTC. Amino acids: CSARDSDEQFF.